This passage covers 25 T cell receptor beta chains from one sample sequenced in a study of HIV-infected children after antiretroviral therapy interruption. A 3' RACE protocol on RNA, with unique molecular identifiers, produced the TCR library. TCRdb analysed the 3' RACE reads with MiXCR anew, one entry per CDR3 protein. This sample yields 90,000 or so distinct CDR3 sequences, of which approximately 6.9% are seen a single time; roughly 1% belongs to the top ten. Specified treatment: PENTA 11 planned treatment interruption arm or continuous ART arm. Here the sequenced sample was CD45RA+ CD4+ T cells from PBMCs, pooled from several time points, taken from a donor given antiretroviral therapy, either interrupted or continuous. Subset specified: naive CD4+ CD45RA+ CD45RO- T cells. The receptors were gathered from a pool of human donors with HIV.

The chain joins TRBV11-2 to TRBJ2-3, with 8 nucleotides matching TRBD1. The ends lost 2 bases at V and 3 bases at J; junction bases unmatched: 7. Germline V gives CDR1 SGHAT, CDR2 FQNNGV. This CDR3 is built from 16 residues. The CDR3 DNA sequence: TGTGCCAGCAGCTTACAGGGGGCGGTCTGGACAGATACGCAGTATTTT. Residues: CASSLQGAVWTDTQYF.

This clonotype was seen at least ten times. The V gene is TRBV28, the J gene TRBJ2-1, with 8 nucleotides matching TRBD1. The CDR3 covers 16 residues. The junction had 7 bases not matched to a gene; V was cut back by 5 bases and J by 1 base. Germline V gene sequence: CDR1 MDHEN, CDR2 SYDVKM. The CDR3 here is CASSPTDRVSYNEQFF. CDR3 sequence (DNA): TGTGCCAGCAGTCCGACGGACAGGGTTTCCTACAATGAGCAGTTCTTC. Full variable domain (remainder filled in from reference TRBV28 and TRBJ2-1): DVKVTQSSRYLVKRTGEKVFLECVQDMDHENMFWYRQDPGLGLRLIYFSYDVKMKEKGDIPEGYSVSREKKERFSLILESASTNQTSMYLCASSPTDRVSYNEQFFGPGTRLTVL.

This clonotype was counted at least ten times. The CDR3 loop reads CASSLGLQGARIHEQYF. Written as DNA, the CDR3 is TGCGCCAGCAGCCTGGGGCTACAGGGGGCGAGGATTCACGAGCAGTACTTC. The chain carries TRBV4-1 and TRBJ2-7; TRBD1 agrees at 9 bases. The CDR3 loop spans 17 amino acids. J lost 5 bases, V lost 4 bases, and 15 bases had no gene match. The V gene's germline CDR1 is MGHRA and CDR2 YSYEKL.

In its sample, this clonotype was seen many times. The rearrangement joins TRBV7-3 to TRBJ2-6, with 7 bases identical to TRBD2. V trimming: 3 bases; J trimming: 2 bases; junction bases outside the gene matches: 4. Germline CDR1 SGHTA, CDR2 FQGTGA. CDR3 length equals 16 residues. The CDR3 loop is CASSFEGRAGANVLTF. CDR3 DNA: TGTGCCAGCAGCTTTGAGGGGAGGGCTGGGGCCAACGTCCTGACTTTC.

The chain joins TRBV28 to TRBJ2-7, with 9 bases aligning to TRBD2. The germline CDR1 and CDR2 sequences are MDHEN and SYDVKM. The CDR3 has 15 residues. Losses at the gene ends were 6 bases for V and 6 bases for J; bases not matched to a gene: 12. CDR3 region: CASSLPGLASVEQYF. CDR3 sequence (DNA): TGTGCCAGCAGCCTACCGGGACTAGCTTCGGTCGAGCAGTACTTC.

This sequence joins TRBV9 and TRBJ2-5; 8 nucleotides line up with TRBD2. Germline-derived CDR1 and CDR2 are SGDLS and YYNGEE. The CDR3 runs to 14 residues. The J segment lost 4 bases and the V segment lost 3 bases, leaving 5 bases of the junction unmatched. The CDR3 loop reads CASSAGGLLETQYF. Written as DNA, the CDR3 is TGTGCCAGCAGCGCGGGAGGGCTACTAGAGACCCAGTACTTC.

This clonotype occurred many times. J is TRBJ1-5 and V is TRBV5-1, with D maybe TRBD1 (6 bases). Trimming removed 4 bases at V and 6 bases at J, with 14 bases between. This CDR3 comprises 14 residues. Germline lookup yields CDR1 SGHRS and CDR2 YFSETQ. The CDR3 loop is CASSIRGAGQPQHF. DNA for the CDR3: TGCGCCAGCAGCATCCGGGGGGCTGGTCAGCCCCAGCATTTT.

The V gene is TRBV9, the J gene TRBJ2-4; weak D call: TRBD1 (6 bases). This CDR3 spans 14 amino acids. Trimming removed 4 bases at V and 8 bases at J, with 16 bases between. CDR1 and CDR2 (germline): SGDLS, YYNGEE. Here the CDR3 reads CASSPSGGGHIQYF. CDR3 DNA sequence: TGTGCCAGCAGCCCAAGTGGGGGCGGGCACATTCAGTACTTC.

This clonotype was found a few times. The gene calls are TRBV4-2 and TRBJ2-3; D might be TRBD1 (6 bases). Trimming cost V 0 bases and J 6 bases, with 25 bases left between them. The CDR3 covers 19 residues. Germline V gene sequence: CDR1 LGHNA, CDR2 YNFKEQ. CDR3 DNA: TGTGCCAGCAGCCAAGATCGACGGACAGCCCTTCCGACGTCCGATACGCAGTATTTT. Translated, it gives CASSQDRRTALPTSDTQYF.

This clonotype was found many times. The chain links TRBV19 to TRBJ2-3, with 14 positions matching TRBD2. The CDR3 spans 16 residues. Germline CDR1 is LNHDA and CDR2 is SQIVND (reference sequence). J was trimmed by 4 bases and V by 5 bases; bases with no gene match: 5. In DNA, the CDR3 is TGTGCCAGTAGTGCGGGACTAGCGGGGGCGGCAGATACGCAGTATTTT. Amino acid sequence: CASSAGLAGAADTQYF.

This clonotype was detected many times. The chain is built from TRBV23-1 and TRBJ1-6; TRBD1 agrees at 10 bases. TRBV23-1 is an ORF, with its function uncertain. With V trimmed by 0 bases and J by 10 bases, 12 bases remained unmatched. CDR3 length: 18 amino acids. CDR3 sequence (DNA): TGCGCCAGCAGTCAATCACCGGGACAGGGGTCTTGCGGATCACCCCTCCACTTT. It codes for CASSQSPGQGSCGSPLHF.

This clonotype was observed at least ten times. The chain joins TRBV20-1 to TRBJ2-3; 12 bases line up with TRBD2. Germline V CDR1 and CDR2: DFQATT, SNEGSKA (reference sequence). Unmatched junction bases numbered 3, after V lost 2 bases and J lost 6 bases. This CDR3 is 14 amino acids long. As DNA, the CDR3 is TGCAGTGCTAGACTAGCGGGGGGGCCCGATACGCAGTATTTT. Amino acid sequence: CSARLAGGPDTQYF.

Many counts were recorded for this clonotype. The chain is built from TRBV7-9 and TRBJ2-2, with TRBD1 as a possible D gene (5 bases). Trimming shortened V by 5 bases and J by 0 bases, and 13 bases separated the two germline ends. There are 16 residues in the CDR3. Germline loops: CDR1 SEHNR, CDR2 FQNEAQ (reference sequence). CDR3 sequence (DNA): TGTGCCAGCAGCCCCGACAGTCTAACGAACACCGGGGAGCTGTTTTTT. This translates into CASSPDSLTNTGELFF.

This clonotype was recorded at least ten times. The chain couples TRBV27 to TRBJ1-2; a weak D match, TRBD1 (6 bases). The CDR3 is made up of 16 amino acids. Germline V gene data show CDR1 as MNHEY and CDR2 as SMNVEV (reference sequence). V was pared by 2 bases and J by 6 bases, with 19 bases between. The CDR3 DNA reads TGTGCCAGCAGTTTAATTTCTCGGTCAGGGGAAAATGGCTACACCTTC. Its translation is CASSLISRSGENGYTF.

This clonotype was recorded at least ten times. The gene calls are TRBV20-1 and TRBJ2-3, with TRBD2 matching over 9 bases. V trimming: 2 bases; J trimming: 4 bases; junction bases outside the gene matches: 1. Looked up from germline, CDR1 is DFQATT and CDR2 is SNEGSKA (reference sequence). The CDR3 is 13 residues long. The CDR3 bases are TGCAGTGCTAGACTAGCGGGATCAGATACGCAGTATTTT. It is translated as CSARLAGSDTQYF.

This clonotype was counted at least ten times. The chain joins TRBV19 to TRBJ2-7; possibly TRBD1 or TRBD2 for D (5 bases each). Trimming took 5 bases from V and 7 from J, leaving 21 bases between them. This CDR3 has 15 amino acids. Germline V gene lookup returns CDR1 LNHDA and CDR2 SQIVND (reference sequence). The CDR3 region has the DNA TGTGCCAGTAGTTCGGGGCAAGGCCTCAGGGTGGAGCAGTACTTC. Its protein product is CASSSGQGLRVEQYF.

This clonotype was observed many times. V gene TRBV20-1 combines with J gene TRBJ1-1; D call uncertain. With 3 bases removed from V and 4 bases from J, the gap between germline ends came to 9 bases. Germline V gene sequence: CDR1 DFQATT, CDR2 SNEGSKA (reference sequence). The CDR3 covers 12 residues. CDR3 sequence: CSARMSGTEAFF. CDR3 sequence (DNA): TGCAGTGCTAGGATGAGTGGCACTGAAGCTTTCTTT.

This clonotype showed up many times. CDR3 region: CASSTGNEAFF. The CDR3 DNA follows: TGCGCCAGCAGTACCGGGAATGAAGCTTTCTTT. V usage is TRBV5-1 and J usage is TRBJ1-1; no clear D gene. The V gene's germline CDR1 is SGHRS and CDR2 YFSETQ. The CDR3 spans 11 residues. V was clipped by 5 bases and J by 7 bases, with 9 bases between them.

This clonotype showed up many times. V gene TRBV20-1 combines with J gene TRBJ2-1, with 9 bases that match TRBD2. The CDR3 totals 12 residues. CDR1 DFQATT and CDR2 SNEGSKA come from the germline V gene (reference sequence). The V gene end was trimmed by 8 bases and the J gene end by 10 bases; junction bases not matched to a gene: 9. The CDR3, as DNA: TGCAGTACTCCTAGCGGGGACGGGGAGCAGTTCTTC. Translated: CSTPSGDGEQFF.

At least ten counts were recorded for this clonotype. The chain joins TRBV6-2 or TRBV6-3 to TRBJ2-5, with 7 positions matching TRBD1. The CDR3 loop spans 17 amino acids. The germline V gene encodes CDR1 MNHEY and CDR2 SVGEGT. Trimming took 3 bases from V and 0 from J; bases not matched to a gene: 10. The CDR3 is CASSYTSYRGNQETQYF. In DNA, the CDR3 is TGTGCCAGCAGTTATACGTCCTACAGGGGAAACCAAGAGACCCAGTACTTC.

This clonotype has only a few counts. The CDR3 DNA reads as TGTGCCAGCAGCCTTGGGGACAGATATAATTCACCCCTCCACTTT. The encoded protein is CASSLGDRYNSPLHF. This chain connects TRBV3-1 to TRBJ1-6, with 7 bases aligning to TRBD1. With 4 bases clipped from V and 4 bases from J, the junction kept 4 bases outside the gene matches. This CDR3 comprises 15 residues. CDR1 and CDR2 from the germline V gene are LGHDT and YNNKEL (reference sequence).

This clonotype was seen ten or more times. The V call is TRBV5-1, the J call TRBJ1-1; TRBD1 agrees at 12 bases. The CDR3 is 16 residues long. Unmatched junction bases numbered 7, after V lost 4 bases and J lost 3 bases. CDR1 and CDR2 (germline): SGHRS, YFSETQ. This CDR3 is CASSLFRDRGHTEAFF. Here the CDR3 DNA reads TGCGCCAGCAGCCTGTTCAGGGACAGGGGGCACACTGAAGCTTTCTTT.

This clonotype was observed many times. The chain carries TRBV30 and TRBJ2-5, with 11 bases aligning to TRBD2. Germline lookup yields CDR1 GTSNPN and CDR2 SVGIG (reference sequence). V lost 5 bases and J lost 4; bases outside the gene matches: 9. The CDR3 runs to 15 residues. The CDR3 coding sequence is TGTGCCTGGCAGGCGGGACTAGCGGACCGAGAGACCCAGTACTTC. It translates to CAWQAGLADRETQYF.

This clonotype was detected many times. The CDR3 protein is CASSFVSTRSYEQYF. CDR3 coding DNA: TGTGCCAGCAGCTTCGTGTCGACTAGATCCTACGAGCAGTACTTC. V is TRBV5-5 and J is TRBJ2-7, with TRBD2 as a possible D gene (6 bases). Germline-derived CDR1 and CDR2 are SGHKS and YYEKEE (reference sequence). V lost 2 bases, J lost 1 base, and 13 bases lay in between. CDR3 length equals 15 residues.

This clonotype was detected ten times or more. The chain couples TRBV6-5 to TRBJ2-7, with TRBD2 identical over 7 bases. The germline gives CDR1 MNHEY, CDR2 SVGAGI. After removal of 2 bases from V and 5 bases from J, the junction contained 12 bases not matched to a gene. The CDR3 loop spans 16 amino acids. CDR3 region: CASSYGGSGLLDEQYF. The CDR3 DNA sequence: TGTGCCAGCAGTTACGGGGGTAGCGGGCTTCTGGACGAGCAGTACTTC.